The rows below give T cell receptor beta chains drawn from one sample of a study of cytomegalovirus exposure and HLA in healthy donors. Assay used: immunoSEQ multiplex PCR; TCRdb lists only in-frame clones, some missing. The table records about 190,000 clones, around 80% of them present only once. Input material: PBMCs. The origin of the receptors is a woman aged 18-35 years in good health and CMV-seronegative. Each CDR3 is given with its conserved first and last residue. D genes are given only for firm matches. Where a row states a size, it is once, few, many or the class of an expanded clone; other rows omit it.

length | D | size | J | V | CDR3 | DNA
17 | TRBD2 | . | TRBJ2-3 | TRBV11-2 | CASSQDREREGTDTQYF | TGCGCCAGCAGCCAAGATAGGGAGCGGGAGGGCACAGATACGCAGTATTTT
16 | TRBD2 | . | TRBJ2-3 | TRBV6-4 | CASSVLGLAGEGSLYF | TGTGCCAGCAGTGTATTGGGACTAGCGGGAGAGGGCTCCTTGTATTTT
12 | TRBD1 | . | TRBJ1-2 | TRBV7-9 | CSSSSGGHGYTF | TGTTCCAGCAGCTCAGGGGGCCATGGCTACACCTTC
13 | TRBD1 | once | TRBJ1-2 | TRBV30 | CAWRGQGPYGYTF | TGTGCCTGGAGGGGACAGGGGCCCTATGGCTACACCTTC
17 | . | . | TRBJ1-2 | TRBV11-2 | CASSPNFRTVSNYGYTF | TGTGCCAGCAGCCCGAACTTCCGGACAGTGTCTAACTATGGCTACACCTTC
17 | . | . | TRBJ2-5 | TRBV7-6 | CASSLGGTTLGGETQYF | TGTGCCAGCAGCTTAGGCGGGACTACCTTAGGGGGGGAGACCCAGTACTTC
15 | . | . | TRBJ2-1 | TRBV7-2 | CASSFDRGSYNEQFF | TGTGCCAGCAGCTTTGACCGGGGCTCCTACAATGAGCAGTTCTTC
16 | TRBD1 | . | TRBJ2-2 | TRBV7-9 | CASSTPDRVDTGELFF | TGTGCCAGCAGCACTCCCGACAGGGTAGACACCGGGGAGCTGTTTTTT
16 | TRBD2 | . | TRBJ2-7 | TRBV28 | CASSFSGTRNSYEQYF | TGTGCCAGCAGTTTCTCCGGGACTAGAAACTCCTACGAGCAGTACTTC
16 | . | . | TRBJ2-7 | TRBV7-9 | CSSSHDPGTGSREQYF | TGTTCCAGCAGCCACGACCCCGGGACTGGATCCCGCGAGCAGTACTTC
14 | . | . | TRBJ2-1 | TRBV28 | CASSPPVGRRGQFF | TGTGCCAGCAGTCCCCCTGTCGGGCGCCGGGGGCAGTTCTTC
14 | TRBD2 | . | TRBJ2-2 | TRBV7-2 | CASSSLAYTGELFF | TGTGCCAGCAGTTCACTAGCGTACACCGGGGAGCTGTTTTTT
13 | . | . | TRBJ2-2 | TRBV11-2 | CASSFGVTGELFF | TGTGCCAGCAGCTTCGGAGTCACCGGGGAGCTGTTTTTT
14 | . | . | TRBJ2-5 | TRBV28 | CASSSGDGRETQYF | TGTGCCAGCAGTTCGGGGGACGGACGAGAGACCCAGTACTTC